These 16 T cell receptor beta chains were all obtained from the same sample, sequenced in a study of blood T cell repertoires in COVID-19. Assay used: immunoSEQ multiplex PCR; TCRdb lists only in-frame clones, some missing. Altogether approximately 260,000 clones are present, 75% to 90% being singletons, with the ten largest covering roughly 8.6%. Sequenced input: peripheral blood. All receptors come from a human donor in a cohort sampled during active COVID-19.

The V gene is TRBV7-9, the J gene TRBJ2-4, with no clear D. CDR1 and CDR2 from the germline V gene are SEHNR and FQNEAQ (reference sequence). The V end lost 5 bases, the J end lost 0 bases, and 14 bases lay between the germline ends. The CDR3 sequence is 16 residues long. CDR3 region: CASSPALHLAKNIQYF. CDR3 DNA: TGTGCCAGCAGCCCCGCCCTCCACTTAGCCAAAAACATTCAGTACTTC.

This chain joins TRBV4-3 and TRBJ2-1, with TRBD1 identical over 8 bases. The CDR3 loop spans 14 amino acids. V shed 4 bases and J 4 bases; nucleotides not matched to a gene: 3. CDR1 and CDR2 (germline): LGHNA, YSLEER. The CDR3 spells CASSPYRGYNEQFF. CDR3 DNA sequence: TGCGCCAGCAGCCCGTACAGGGGGTACAATGAGCAGTTCTTC.

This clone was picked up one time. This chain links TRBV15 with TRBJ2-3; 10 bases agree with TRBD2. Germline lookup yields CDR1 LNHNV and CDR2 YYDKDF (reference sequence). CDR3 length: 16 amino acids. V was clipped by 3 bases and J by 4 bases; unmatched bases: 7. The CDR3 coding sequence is TGTGCCACCAGCAGGGGGACTAGCGCTACCCCAGATACGCAGTATTTT. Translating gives CATSRGTSATPDTQYF.

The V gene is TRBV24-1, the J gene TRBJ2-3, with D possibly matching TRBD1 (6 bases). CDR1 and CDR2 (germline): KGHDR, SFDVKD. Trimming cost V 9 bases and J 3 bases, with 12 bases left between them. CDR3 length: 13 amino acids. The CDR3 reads CATSWGLTDTQYF. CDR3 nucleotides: TGTGCCACCTCGTGGGGGCTAACAGATACGCAGTATTTT.

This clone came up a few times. CDR3 sequence (DNA): TGTGCCAGCAGCTTACAGTCACAGACCCTCATGAACACTGAAGCTTTCTTT. It is translated as CASSLQSQTLMNTEAFF. The gene calls are TRBV7-9 and TRBJ1-1; D is unclear. V lost 2 bases and J lost 0, with 16 bases in between. This CDR3 comprises 17 residues. Germline V gene sequence: CDR1 SEHNR, CDR2 FQNEAQ (reference sequence).

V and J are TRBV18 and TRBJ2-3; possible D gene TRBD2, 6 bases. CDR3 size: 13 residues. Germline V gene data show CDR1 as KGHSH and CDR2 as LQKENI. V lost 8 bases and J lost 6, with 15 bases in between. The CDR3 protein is CASTEGGPDTQYF. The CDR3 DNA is TGTGCCAGCACTGAAGGAGGGCCGGATACGCAGTATTTT.

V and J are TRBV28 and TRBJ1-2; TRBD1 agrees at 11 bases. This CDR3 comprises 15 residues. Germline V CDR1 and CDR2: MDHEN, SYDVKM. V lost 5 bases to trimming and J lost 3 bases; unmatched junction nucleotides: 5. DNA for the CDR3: TGTGCCAGCAGTCGACCGGGACAGGGGGACTATGGCTACACCTTC. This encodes CASSRPGQGDYGYTF.

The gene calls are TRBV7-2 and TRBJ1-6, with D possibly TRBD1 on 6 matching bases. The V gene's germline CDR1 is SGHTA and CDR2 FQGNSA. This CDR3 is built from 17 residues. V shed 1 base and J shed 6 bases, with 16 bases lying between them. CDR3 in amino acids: CASSLVRGGRGNSPLHF. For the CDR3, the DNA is TGTGCCAGCAGCTTAGTGAGGGGGGGGCGAGGTAATTCACCCCTCCACTTT. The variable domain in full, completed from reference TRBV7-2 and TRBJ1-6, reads GAGVSQSPSNKVTEKGKDVELRCDPISGHTALYWYRQSLGQGLEFLIYFQGNSAPDKSGLPSDRFSAERTGGSVSTLTIQRTQQEDSAVYLCASSLVRGGRGNSPLHFGNGTRLTVT.

The CDR3 DNA sequence: TGTGCCAGCAGCCCCCGCCGTTCGGGACTGATCAATGAGCAGTTCTTC. Its protein is CASSPRRSGLINEQFF. The rearrangement links TRBV7-3 to TRBJ2-1; maybe TRBD2 (6 bases). Trimming took 5 bases from V and 6 from J, leaving 20 bases between them. Germline V gene sequence: CDR1 SGHTA, CDR2 FQGTGA. The CDR3 is made up of 16 amino acids.

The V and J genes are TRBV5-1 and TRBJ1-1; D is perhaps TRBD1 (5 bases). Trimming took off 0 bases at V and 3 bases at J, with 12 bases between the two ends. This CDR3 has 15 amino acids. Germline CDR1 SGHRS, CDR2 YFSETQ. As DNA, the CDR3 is TGCGCCAGCAGCTTGGTTCGGGGGATGGACACTGAAGCTTTCTTT. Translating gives CASSLVRGMDTEAFF.

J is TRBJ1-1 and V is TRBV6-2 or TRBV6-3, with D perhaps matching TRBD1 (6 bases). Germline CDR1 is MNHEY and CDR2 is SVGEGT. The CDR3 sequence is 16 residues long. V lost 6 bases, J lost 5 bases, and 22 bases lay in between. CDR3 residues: CASSPTPQGGRTEAFF. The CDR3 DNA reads TGTGCCAGCAGCCCCACTCCACAGGGTGGGAGAACTGAAGCTTTCTTT.

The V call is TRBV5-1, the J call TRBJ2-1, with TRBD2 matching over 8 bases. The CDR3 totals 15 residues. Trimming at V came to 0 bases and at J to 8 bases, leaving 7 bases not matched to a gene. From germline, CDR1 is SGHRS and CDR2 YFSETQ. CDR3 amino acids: CASSLDGTRAYEQFF. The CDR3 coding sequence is TGCGCCAGCAGCTTGGATGGGACTAGGGCCTATGAGCAGTTCTTC.

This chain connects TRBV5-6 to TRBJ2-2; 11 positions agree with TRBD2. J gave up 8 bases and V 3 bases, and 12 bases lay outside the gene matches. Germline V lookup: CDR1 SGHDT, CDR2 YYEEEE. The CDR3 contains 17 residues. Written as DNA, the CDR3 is TGTGCCAGCAGCTCCCTTAGCGGGAGGGCCGGACGTGGGGAGCTGTTTTTT. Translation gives CASSSLSGRAGRGELFF. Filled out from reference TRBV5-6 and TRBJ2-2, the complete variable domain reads DAGVTQSPTHLIKTRGQQVTLRCSPKSGHDTVSWYQQALGQGPQFIFQYYEEEERQRGNFPDRFSGHQFPNYSSELNVNALLLGDSALYLCASSSLSGRAGRGELFFGEGSRLTVL.

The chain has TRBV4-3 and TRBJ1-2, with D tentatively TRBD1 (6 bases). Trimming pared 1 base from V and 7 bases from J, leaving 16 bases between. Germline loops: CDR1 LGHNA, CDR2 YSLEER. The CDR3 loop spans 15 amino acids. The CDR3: CASSQGTALLSGYTF. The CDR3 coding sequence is TGCGCCAGCAGCCAAGGGACAGCGCTCTTGAGTGGCTACACCTTC.

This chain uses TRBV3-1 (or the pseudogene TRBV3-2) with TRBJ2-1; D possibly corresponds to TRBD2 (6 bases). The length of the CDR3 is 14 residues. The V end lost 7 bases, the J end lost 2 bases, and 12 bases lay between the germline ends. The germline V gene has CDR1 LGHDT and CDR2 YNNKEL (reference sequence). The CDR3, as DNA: TGTGCCAGCACCAGGGACTTCGCCTACAATGAGCAGTTCTTC. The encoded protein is CASTRDFAYNEQFF.

Here the CDR3 reads CSVLQGLGTEAFF. Written as DNA, the CDR3 is TGCAGCGTTTTACAGGGGTTAGGCACTGAAGCTTTCTTT. The chain couples TRBV29-1 to TRBJ1-1, with TRBD1 matching over 7 bases. The CDR3 runs to 13 residues. Trimming cost V 5 bases and J 4 bases; bases outside gene matches: 7. Germline CDR1 reads SQVTM; CDR2 reads ANQGSEA.